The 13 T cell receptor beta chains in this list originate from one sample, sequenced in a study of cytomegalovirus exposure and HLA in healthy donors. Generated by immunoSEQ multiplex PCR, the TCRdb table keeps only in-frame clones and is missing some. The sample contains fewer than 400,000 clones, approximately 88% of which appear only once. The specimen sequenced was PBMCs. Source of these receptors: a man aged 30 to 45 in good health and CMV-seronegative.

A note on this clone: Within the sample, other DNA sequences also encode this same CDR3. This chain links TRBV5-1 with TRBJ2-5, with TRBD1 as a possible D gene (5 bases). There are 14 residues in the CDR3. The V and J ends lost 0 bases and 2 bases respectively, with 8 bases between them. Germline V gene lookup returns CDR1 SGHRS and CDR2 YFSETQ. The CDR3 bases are TGCGCCAGCAGCTTGGGGGGCCATCAAGAGACCCAGTACTTC. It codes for CASSLGGHQETQYF. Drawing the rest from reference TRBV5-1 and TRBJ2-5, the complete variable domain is KAGVTQTPRYLIKTRGQQVTLSCSPISGHRSVSWYQQTPGQGLQFLFEYFSETQRNKGNFPGRFSGRQFSNSRSEMNVSTLELGDSALYLCASSLGGHQETQYFGPGTRLLVL.

The CDR3 sequence is CARSSLDRAPVKDGYTF. CDR3 coding DNA: TGTGCCAGAAGCTCCCTCGACAGGGCCCCCGTAAAAGATGGCTACACCTTC. V and J are TRBV5-3 and TRBJ1-2; 7 nucleotides line up with TRBD1. TRBV5-3 counts as an open reading frame of uncertain function. V dropped 3 bases and J dropped 6; count of bases not matched to a gene: 17. The CDR3 contains 17 residues.

The CDR3 sequence is CASSNEALEGTNTEAFF. CDR3 DNA: TGTGCCAGCAGCAACGAAGCGCTAGAGGGTACGAACACTGAAGCTTTCTTT. J is TRBJ1-1 and V is TRBV21-1. TRBV21-1 is flagged as a pseudogene. CDR3 length: 17 amino acids.

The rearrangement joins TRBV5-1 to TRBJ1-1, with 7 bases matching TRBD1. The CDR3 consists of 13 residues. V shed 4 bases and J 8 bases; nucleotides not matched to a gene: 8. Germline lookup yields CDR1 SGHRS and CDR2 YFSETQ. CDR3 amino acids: CASSEGTAKEAFF. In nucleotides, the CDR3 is TGCGCCAGCAGCGAAGGGACAGCTAAAGAAGCTTTCTTT.

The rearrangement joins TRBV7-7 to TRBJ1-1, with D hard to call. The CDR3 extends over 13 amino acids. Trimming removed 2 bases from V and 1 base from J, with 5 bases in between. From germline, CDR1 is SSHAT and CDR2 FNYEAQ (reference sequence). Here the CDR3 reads CASSLTANTEAFF. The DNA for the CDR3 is TGTGCCAGCAGCTTAACAGCGAACACTGAAGCTTTCTTT.

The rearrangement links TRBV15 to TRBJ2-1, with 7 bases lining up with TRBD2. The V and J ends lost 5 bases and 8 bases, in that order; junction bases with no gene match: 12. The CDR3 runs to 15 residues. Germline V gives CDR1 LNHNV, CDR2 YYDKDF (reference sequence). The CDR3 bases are TGTGCCACCAGCGTAGGACGGGGGGTGGGTGATGAGCAGTTCTTC. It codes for CATSVGRGVGDEQFF.

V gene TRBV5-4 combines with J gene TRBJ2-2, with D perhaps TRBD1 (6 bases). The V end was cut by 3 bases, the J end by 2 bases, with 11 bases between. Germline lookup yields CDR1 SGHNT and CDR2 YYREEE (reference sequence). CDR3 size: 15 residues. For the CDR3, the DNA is TGTGCCAGCAGCTCAGGACAGTTAAACACCGGGGAGCTGTTTTTT. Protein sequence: CASSSGQLNTGELFF.

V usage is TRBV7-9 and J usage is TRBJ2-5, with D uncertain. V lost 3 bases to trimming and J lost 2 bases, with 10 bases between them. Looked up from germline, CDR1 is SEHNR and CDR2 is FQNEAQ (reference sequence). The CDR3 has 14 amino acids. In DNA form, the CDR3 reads TGTGCCAGCAGCTTTTTAATAGAACAAGAGACCCAGTACTTC. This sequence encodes CASSFLIEQETQYF.

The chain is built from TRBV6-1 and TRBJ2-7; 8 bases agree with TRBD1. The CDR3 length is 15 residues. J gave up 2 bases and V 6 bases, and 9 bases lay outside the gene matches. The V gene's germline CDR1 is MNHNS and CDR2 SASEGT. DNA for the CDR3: TGTGCCAGCAGCAAAAGGACAGGGTTGACCTACGAGCAGTACTTC. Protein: CASSKRTGLTYEQYF.

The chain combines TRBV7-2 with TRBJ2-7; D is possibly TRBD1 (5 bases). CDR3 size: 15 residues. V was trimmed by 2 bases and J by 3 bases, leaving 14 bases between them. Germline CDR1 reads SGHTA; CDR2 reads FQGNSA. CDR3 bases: TGTGCCAGCAGCTTAAGGGCAGGGTCCGGCTACGAGCAGTACTTC. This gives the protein CASSLRAGSGYEQYF.

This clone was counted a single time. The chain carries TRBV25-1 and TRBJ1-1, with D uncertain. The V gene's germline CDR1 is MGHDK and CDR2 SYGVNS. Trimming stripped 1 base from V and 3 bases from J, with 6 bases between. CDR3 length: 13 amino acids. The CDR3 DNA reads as TGTGCCAGCAGTGAATTAGCAGACACTGAAGCTTTCTTT. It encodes CASSELADTEAFF.

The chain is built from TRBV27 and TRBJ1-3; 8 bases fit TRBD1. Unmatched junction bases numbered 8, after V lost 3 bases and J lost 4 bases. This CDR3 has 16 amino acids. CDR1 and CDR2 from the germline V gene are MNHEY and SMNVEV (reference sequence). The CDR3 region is CASSFPPDRVGNTIYF. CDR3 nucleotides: TGTGCCAGCAGTTTCCCACCGGACAGGGTGGGAAACACCATATATTTT.

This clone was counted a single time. CDR3 DNA sequence: TGTGCCAGCAGCGCCCAGGGACAGAGCTATGGCTACACCTTC. Translation: CASSAQGQSYGYTF. The chain links TRBV9 to TRBJ1-2; 7 bases are shared with TRBD1. From germline, CDR1 is SGDLS and CDR2 YYNGEE. The CDR3 loop spans 14 amino acids. Trimming cost V 3 bases and J 4 bases; bases outside gene matches: 6.